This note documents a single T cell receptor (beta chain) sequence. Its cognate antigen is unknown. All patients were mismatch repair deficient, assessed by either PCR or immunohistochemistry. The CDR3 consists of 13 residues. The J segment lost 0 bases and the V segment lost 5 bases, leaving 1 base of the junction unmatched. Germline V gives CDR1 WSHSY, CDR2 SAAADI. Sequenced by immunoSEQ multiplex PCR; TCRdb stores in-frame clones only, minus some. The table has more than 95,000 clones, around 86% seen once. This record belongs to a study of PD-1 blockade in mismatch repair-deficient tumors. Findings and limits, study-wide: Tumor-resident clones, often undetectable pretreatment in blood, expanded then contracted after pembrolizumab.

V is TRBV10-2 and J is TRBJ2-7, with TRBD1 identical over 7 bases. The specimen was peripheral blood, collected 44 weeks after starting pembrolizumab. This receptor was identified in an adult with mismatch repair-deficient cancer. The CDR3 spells CASSQGVSYEQYF. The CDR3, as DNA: TGCGCCAGCAGTCAGGGGGTCTCCTACGAGCAGTACTTC.